This passage covers 28 T cell receptor beta chains from one sample sequenced in a study of blood T cell repertoires in COVID-19. Assay used: immunoSEQ multiplex PCR; TCRdb lists only in-frame clones, some missing. The sample has hundreds of thousands of clones; roughly 89% are singletons. Material: peripheral blood. The source of these receptors is a woman in her twenties or thirties with active or convalescent COVID-19.

This clone was observed a single time. This chain joins TRBV7-2 and TRBJ2-1; 9 bases match TRBD2. Germline CDR1 reads SGHTA; CDR2 reads FQGNSA. J was trimmed by 4 bases and V by 6 bases; bases with no gene match: 7. The CDR3 covers 15 residues. This chain's CDR3 is CASRVGLAGYNEQFF. The CDR3 DNA sequence: TGTGCCAGCAGGGTGGGACTAGCTGGTTACAATGAGCAGTTCTTC. The full variable domain, in which reference TRBV7-2 and TRBJ2-1 provide the parts outside the CDR3, is GAGVSQSPSNKVTEKGKDVELRCDPISGHTALYWYRQSLGQGLEFLIYFQGNSAPDKSGLPSDRFSAERTGGSVSTLTIQRTQQEDSAVYLCASRVGLAGYNEQFFGPGTRLTVL.

The chain couples TRBV9 to TRBJ1-4; no firm D call. The CDR3 consists of 14 residues. Germline values: CDR1 SGDLS, CDR2 YYNGEE. Trimming left V 0 bases short and J 5 bases short, with 8 bases between. CDR3 region: CASSVGELNEKLFF. The CDR3 DNA reads TGTGCCAGCAGCGTAGGGGAGCTCAATGAAAAACTGTTTTTT. Variable domain in full (rest from reference TRBV9 and TRBJ1-4): DSGVTQTPKHLITATGQRVTLRCSPRSGDLSVYWYQQSLDQGLQFLIQYYNGEERAKGNILERFSAQQFPDLHSELNLSSLELGDSALYFCASSVGELNEKLFFGSGTQLSVL.

J is TRBJ2-3 and V is TRBV27; TRBD2 aligns across 7 bases. Germline CDR1 is MNHEY and CDR2 is SMNVEV (reference sequence). The CDR3 sequence is 16 residues long. V gave up 2 bases and J gave up 4 bases; unmatched junction bases: 9. The CDR3 loop is CASSLVGWGGADTQYF. CDR3 in DNA: TGTGCCAGCAGTTTAGTTGGATGGGGGGGGGCAGATACGCAGTATTTT.

Only one count was recorded for this clone. The gene calls are TRBV2 and TRBJ1-2, with TRBD1 matching over 7 bases. The trim removed 1 base at V and 4 bases at J, leaving 6 bases unmatched. The germline V gene encodes CDR1 SNHLY and CDR2 FYNNEI. The CDR3 totals 15 residues. The CDR3 DNA follows: TGTGCCAGCAGTGAAGGGCAGACAGGGTTCTATGGCTACACCTTC. This encodes CASSEGQTGFYGYTF. The complete variable domain, with remaining parts taken from reference TRBV2 and TRBJ1-2, reads EPEVTQTPSHQVTQMGQEVILRCVPISNHLYFYWYRQILGQKVEFLVSFYNNEISEKSEIFDDQFSVERPDGSNFTLKIRSTKLEDSAMYFCASSEGQTGFYGYTFGSGTRLTVV.

This clone occurred once. This rearrangement joins TRBV11-2 to TRBJ1-2; possibly TRBD1 for D (5 bases). Trimming removed 1 base at V and 0 bases at J, with 12 bases between. This CDR3 is built from 16 residues. The V gene's germline CDR1 is SGHAT and CDR2 FQNNGV. For the CDR3, the DNA is TGTGCCAGCAGCTTAGTAGTAACAGGCGCTAACTATGGCTACACCTTC. It specifies CASSLVVTGANYGYTF.

This clone was picked up one time. J is TRBJ1-3 and V is TRBV24-1; TRBD1 agrees at 7 bases. Germline assignment: CDR1 KGHDR and CDR2 SFDVKD. With 4 bases clipped from V and 0 bases from J, the junction kept 5 bases outside the gene matches. The CDR3 consists of 16 residues. DNA of the CDR3: TGTGCCACCAGTGAATACGACAGGGACTCTGGAAACACCATATATTTT. Translating it yields CATSEYDRDSGNTIYF.

The chain links TRBV7-2 to TRBJ2-2; a possible D gene is TRBD2 (6 bases). Trimming left V 4 bases short and J 4 bases short, with 16 bases between. Germline V gene data show CDR1 as SGHTA and CDR2 as FQGNSA. The CDR3 sequence is 16 residues long. The CDR3 here is CASSSPGGVGTGELFF. The CDR3 nucleotides are TGTGCCAGCAGCTCACCTGGCGGGGTAGGCACCGGGGAGCTGTTTTTT.

This clone was detected only a few times. This chain connects TRBV5-1 to TRBJ1-5; TRBD1 aligns across 8 bases. The CDR3 contains 17 residues. Germline CDR1 is SGHRS and CDR2 is YFSETQ. Losses at the gene ends were 0 bases for V and 1 base for J; bases not matched to a gene: 6. CDR3: CASSLATGDRSNQPQHF. The CDR3 DNA reads TGCGCCAGCAGCTTGGCGACAGGGGATCGAAGCAATCAGCCCCAGCATTTT.

CDR3 protein: CASSQAGGEQYF. In DNA form, the CDR3 reads TGTGCCAGCAGCCAAGCGGGGGGCGAGCAGTACTTC. J is TRBJ2-7 and V is TRBV16; 8 bases are a match to TRBD2. CDR3 length equals 12 residues. J gave up 6 bases and V 2 bases, and 0 bases lay outside the gene matches. Germline CDR1 and CDR2: KGHSY and FQNENV.

Only a few counts were recorded for this clone. V and J are TRBV7-9 and TRBJ1-3; 10 bases align to TRBD1. Losses at the gene ends were 1 base for V and 2 bases for J; bases not matched to a gene: 5. The CDR3 is 17 residues long. Per the germline V gene, CDR1 is SEHNR and CDR2 is FQNEAQ (reference sequence). CDR3 region: CASSLEMGQGTGNTIYF. The CDR3 nucleotides read TGTGCCAGCAGCTTAGAAATGGGACAGGGGACTGGAAACACCATATATTTT.

The rearrangement uses TRBV19 and TRBJ1-2; tentatively, D is TRBD1 (6 bases). Germline loops: CDR1 LNHDA, CDR2 SQIVND (reference sequence). The CDR3 sequence is 15 residues long. The V end lost 4 bases, the J end lost 5 bases, and 17 bases lay between the germline ends. As DNA, the CDR3 is TGTGCCAGTAGTAACCTGGACGGGACACGGTATGGCTACACCTTC. Its translation is CASSNLDGTRYGYTF.

V gene TRBV10-3 combines with J gene TRBJ1-2; 11 bases map to TRBD1. Germline CDR1 and CDR2: ENHRY and SYGVKD. There are 13 residues in the CDR3. The trim removed 4 bases at V and 6 bases at J, leaving 1 base unmatched. CDR3 bases: TGTGCCATCAGTGGGGACAGGGGGGATGGCTACACCTTC. Translating it yields CAISGDRGDGYTF.

This clone was observed a single time. V usage is TRBV2 and J usage is TRBJ1-4, with TRBD1 identical over 7 bases. V dropped 6 bases and J dropped 7; count of bases not matched to a gene: 8. Germline-derived CDR1 and CDR2 are SNHLY and FYNNEI. The CDR3 extends over 14 amino acids. The CDR3 sequence is CASRGDRGGEKLFF. CDR3 DNA: TGTGCCAGCAGGGGGGACAGAGGAGGTGAAAAACTGTTTTTT.

This chain links TRBV13 with TRBJ1-1; TRBD1 matches at 7 bases. This CDR3 is built from 13 residues. Germline CDR1 PRHDT, CDR2 FYEKMQ (reference sequence). J was trimmed by 5 bases and V by 3 bases; bases with no gene match: 3. For the CDR3, the DNA is TGTGCCAGCAGCTTCTACAGGGGAACTGAAGCTTTCTTT. As protein: CASSFYRGTEAFF.

The rearrangement links TRBV7-2 to TRBJ1-1, with a weak D call TRBD1 (6 bases). Trimming removed 8 bases at V and 8 bases at J, with 18 bases between. CDR3 size: 13 residues. The V gene's germline CDR1 is SGHTA and CDR2 FQGNSA. The CDR3 bases are TGTGCCAGCGGGGCCCAGGTGGGGGCAGAAGCTTTCTTT. Translating gives CASGAQVGAEAFF.

The J gene is TRBJ1-2, the V gene TRBV19; 7 bases fit TRBD1. The CDR3 length is 13 residues. CDR1 is LNHDA, CDR2 SQIVND, per germline (reference sequence). J lost 0 bases, V lost 9 bases, and 4 bases had no gene match. CDR3 protein: CASQGQSNYGYTF. Here the CDR3 DNA reads TGTGCCAGCCAGGGACAGTCTAACTATGGCTACACCTTC.

The rearrangement joins TRBV15 to TRBJ2-5; D ambiguous. The CDR3 totals 15 residues. V was cut by 1 base and J by 5 bases, with 14 bases left in between. Germline V gene data show CDR1 as LNHNV and CDR2 as YYDKDF (reference sequence). The CDR3, as DNA: TGTGCCACCAGCAGAGGAAGTCCTTTGCGGGAGACCCAGTACTTC. Translating it yields CATSRGSPLRETQYF.

The genes are TRBV19 and TRBJ1-2, with D possibly matching TRBD1 (5 bases). There are 12 residues in the CDR3. The germline V gene encodes CDR1 LNHDA and CDR2 SQIVND (reference sequence). The V gene lost 9 bases and the J gene lost 3 bases, with 11 bases spanning the gap. CDR3 in amino acids: CASQRGDYGYTF. The CDR3 DNA reads TGTGCCAGCCAACGGGGGGACTATGGCTACACCTTC.

This chain uses TRBV2 with TRBJ1-2, with 7 bases identical to TRBD1. Germline CDR1 and CDR2: SNHLY and FYNNEI. V trimming: 3 bases; J trimming: 8 bases; junction bases outside the gene matches: 6. CDR3 length: 13 amino acids. The chain's CDR3 is CASSEGTVVGYTF. The CDR3 DNA follows: TGTGCCAGCAGTGAGGGGACAGTTGTCGGCTACACCTTC.

This clone is a singleton in its sample. The junction does not match germline at one end; this may be a read error. The J gene is TRBJ1-3, the V gene TRBV6-6, with D possibly TRBD1 on 6 matching bases. Germline lookup yields CDR1 MNHNY and CDR2 SVGAGI (reference sequence). This CDR3 comprises 18 residues. The CDR3 loop is CASSPKPGGPLSANTIYF. CDR3 DNA sequence: TGTGCCAGCAGTCCCAAACCCGGGGGGCCCCTCTCTGCAAACACCATATATTTT.

This clone was seen a few times. This chain connects TRBV9 to TRBJ1-3; maybe TRBD1 (6 bases). Per germline, CDR1 SGDLS and CDR2 YYNGEE. CDR3 length equals 18 residues. V was pared by 0 bases and J by 0 bases, with 16 bases between. In DNA form, the CDR3 reads TGTGCCAGCAGCGTAGAGGGACATGGAATGCGCTCTGGAAACACCATATATTTT. Translated: CASSVEGHGMRSGNTIYF.

The chain carries TRBV30 and TRBJ1-4; TRBD1 aligns across 8 bases. CDR3 length: 14 residues. V shed 8 bases, J shed 1 base, and the junction held 6 bases outside the gene matches. Per germline, CDR1 GTSNPN and CDR2 SVGIG (reference sequence). The CDR3 reads CAVQGDVTNEKLFF. DNA for the CDR3: TGTGCCGTACAGGGGGACGTAACTAATGAAAAACTGTTTTTT.

The V and J genes are TRBV30 and TRBJ1-6; D is possibly TRBD1 (5 bases). Germline loops: CDR1 GTSNPN, CDR2 SVGIG (reference sequence). The CDR3 has 15 amino acids. Between the trimmed V and J ends, which lost 5 bases and 9 bases, there was a span of 20 bases. CDR3 in amino acids: CAWRPLRRGSSPLHF. As DNA, the CDR3 is TGTGCCTGGCGTCCCTTACGACGGGGGAGTTCACCCCTCCACTTT.

V is TRBV2 and J is TRBJ1-1, with a possible D match to TRBD1 (6 bases). Germline-derived CDR1 and CDR2 are SNHLY and FYNNEI. The V gene lost 5 bases and the J gene lost 8 bases, with 15 bases spanning the gap. This CDR3 region has 13 residues. The CDR3 region is CASSQTGSREAFF. CDR3 DNA: TGTGCCAGCAGTCAAACAGGGTCGAGGGAAGCTTTCTTT.

V gene TRBV6-5 combines with J gene TRBJ1-5; a weak D match, TRBD1 (6 bases). V was shortened by 8 bases and J by 7 bases, with 18 bases between the two germline ends. The CDR3 has 14 residues. From germline, CDR1 is MNHEY and CDR2 SVGAGI. The CDR3 coding sequence is TGTGCCAGCCGCCCTGGGGCGGACAGACAGCCCCAGCATTTT. It codes for CASRPGADRQPQHF.

This sequence joins TRBV30 and TRBJ1-2, with D maybe TRBD1 (6 bases). Germline V CDR1 and CDR2: GTSNPN, SVGIG (reference sequence). There are 12 residues in the CDR3. Trimming pared 3 bases from V and 4 bases from J, leaving 9 bases between. CDR3 protein: CAWRGDTYGYTF. CDR3 nucleotides: TGTGCCTGGAGAGGGGACACCTATGGCTACACCTTC.

CDR3 in DNA: TGTGCCAGCAGTGTGGGGACAGGGACCTACGAGCAGTACTTC. Its protein is CASSVGTGTYEQYF. The chain couples TRBV25-1 to TRBJ2-7, with 9 bases that match TRBD1. The V and J ends lost 4 bases and 2 bases, in that order; junction bases with no gene match: 3. The CDR3 spans 14 residues. The germline V gene encodes CDR1 MGHDK and CDR2 SYGVNS.

This clone was counted only a few times. CDR3 protein: CASSLMADTYGYTF. The CDR3 DNA follows: TGCGCCAGCAGCTTGATGGCAGACACCTATGGCTACACCTTC. This chain joins TRBV5-1 and TRBJ1-2; D gene ambiguous. Germline CDR1 is SGHRS and CDR2 is YFSETQ. The CDR3 is made up of 14 amino acids. Trimming removed 1 base at V and 4 bases at J, with 11 bases between. Based on the CDR3 plus reference TRBV5-1 and TRBJ1-2, the full variable domain is KAGVTQTPRYLIKTRGQQVTLSCSPISGHRSVSWYQQTPGQGLQFLFEYFSETQRNKGNFPGRFSGRQFSNSRSEMNVSTLELGDSALYLCASSLMADTYGYTFGSGTRLTVV.